Listed below are T cell receptor beta chains from one sample, sequenced in a study of T cell responses to AZD1222 COVID-19 vaccine. TCRdb's copy holds only in-frame clones and misses some; the assay was immunoSEQ multiplex PCR. The sample gives roughly 120,000 clones, less than 90% of which show up once; roughly 10% is in the top ten. The sample was peripheral blood, taken on day 0 of AZD1222 vaccination. All receptors come from an adult in good health. Each CDR3 is given with its conserved first and last residue. The order of the fields is D gene, V gene, clone size, CDR3 length, J gene, CDR3 DNA, CDR3 protein. The D gene is left open where the match is weak. Expanded clones are given a class, and other clones once, few, many or no size at all.

>-|TRBV27|-|12|TRBJ2-7
TGTGCCAGCAGTTATACACCGGGGGAGCAGTACTTC
CASSYTPGEQYF
>TRBD2|TRBV6-2/TRBV6-3|-|15|TRBJ2-7
TGTGCCAGCAGTTACGGACGGGAGGCTTCCTACGAGCAGTACTTC
CASSYGREASYEQYF
>-|TRBV6-1|-|15|TRBJ1-5
TGTGCCAGCAGTGAAGCGCTCTGGGGAGGTCAGCCCCAGCATTTT
CASSEALWGGQPQHF
>TRBD2|TRBV11-2|-|15|TRBJ2-7
TGTGCCAGCACCCCGACTAGCGGGAGGACCGACGAGCAGTACTTC
CASTPTSGRTDEQYF
>-|TRBV27|once|12|TRBJ2-2
TGTGCCAGCAAAGGGTTTACCGGGGAGCTGTTTTTT
CASKGFTGELFF
>-|TRBV27|-|13|TRBJ2-7
TGTGCCAGCAGTGCCCGAGCCCTCTACGAGCAGTACTTC
CASSARALYEQYF
>-|TRBV29-1|-|15|TRBJ2-3
TGCAGCGTGGCCCTCTCGCTAAGGGGGGGTGGTACGCAGTATTTT
CSVALSLRGGGTQYF
>-|TRBV28|-|15|TRBJ1-6
TGTGCCAGCAGTTTTTCCAGGGGCCTTTATTCACCCCTCCACTTT
CASSFSRGLYSPLHF
>-|TRBV10-1|-|14|TRBJ2-1
TGCGCCAGCAGTCCTACCCCCCGGAACAATGAGCAGTTCTTC
CASSPTPRNNEQFF
>-|TRBV18|once|14|TRBJ1-2
TGTGCCAGCTCACCAGCGGGATCTAACTATGGCTACACCTTC
CASSPAGSNYGYTF
>TRBD1|TRBV6-5|-|15|TRBJ2-5
TGTGCCAGCAGTTGGGGACAAGGGGGCGCGGAGACCCAGTACTTC
CASSWGQGGAETQYF
>TRBD1|TRBV11-2|-|15|TRBJ2-7
TGTGCCAGCAGCTTCGTCGACAGGGGCCCCTACGAGCAGTACTTC
CASSFVDRGPYEQYF
>TRBD2|TRBV28|-|15|TRBJ2-7
TGTGCCAGCCGAGCCGGCGGGACTACGGTGTACGAGCAGTACTTC
CASRAGGTTVYEQYF
>-|TRBV11-2|-|17|TRBJ2-2
TGTGCCAGCAGCACCCCACGGGGCGGGATCGGCACCGGGGAGCTGTTTTTT
CASSTPRGGIGTGELFF
>-|TRBV27|-|13|TRBJ1-4
TGTGCCAGCAGTTTACGTCAGAATGAAAAACTGTTTTTT
CASSLRQNEKLFF
>TRBD2|TRBV6-5|-|15|TRBJ2-7
TGTGCCAGCAGAAGGGTAGCGGGGGGATCCTACGAGCAGTACTTC
CASRRVAGGSYEQYF
>-|TRBV3-1/TRBV3-2|-|16|TRBJ1-1
TGTGCCAGCAGCCAAGAGGGAGGACGGACGAACACTGAAGCTTTCTTT
CASSQEGGRTNTEAFF
>TRBD1|TRBV7-8|-|19|TRBJ1-2
TGTGCCAGCAGCAACTTAGCGGGACAGGGGGCCAGGGGCCGCTATGGCTACACCTTC
CASSNLAGQGARGRYGYTF
>TRBD2|TRBV19|-|17|TRBJ2-7
TGTGCCAGTAGTATTGCGAGCGGGGGCGCCTCGTCCTACGAGCAGTACTTC
CASSIASGGASSYEQYF
>TRBD1|TRBV30|-|18|TRBJ2-6
TGTGCCTGGCATCCTCCAAGGGCAGGGGGATCTGGGGCCAACGTCCTGACTTTC
CAWHPPRAGGSGANVLTF